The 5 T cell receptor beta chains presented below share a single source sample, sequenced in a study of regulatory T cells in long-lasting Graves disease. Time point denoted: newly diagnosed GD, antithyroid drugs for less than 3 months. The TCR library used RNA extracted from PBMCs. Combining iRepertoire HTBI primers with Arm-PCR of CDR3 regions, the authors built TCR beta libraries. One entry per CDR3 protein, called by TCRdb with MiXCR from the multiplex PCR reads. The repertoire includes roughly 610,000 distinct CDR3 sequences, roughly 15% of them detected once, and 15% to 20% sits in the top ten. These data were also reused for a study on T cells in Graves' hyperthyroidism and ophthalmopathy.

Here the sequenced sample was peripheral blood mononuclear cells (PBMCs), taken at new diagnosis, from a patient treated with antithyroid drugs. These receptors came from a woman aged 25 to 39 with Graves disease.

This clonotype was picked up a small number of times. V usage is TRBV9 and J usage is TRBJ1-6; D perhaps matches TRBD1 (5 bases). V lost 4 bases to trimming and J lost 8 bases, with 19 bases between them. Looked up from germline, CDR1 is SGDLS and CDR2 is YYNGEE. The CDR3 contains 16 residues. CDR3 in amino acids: CASSLRRDQGDSPLHF. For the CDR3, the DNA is TGTGCCAGCAGCCTTCGCCGGGACCAAGGGGATTCACCCCTCCACTTT.

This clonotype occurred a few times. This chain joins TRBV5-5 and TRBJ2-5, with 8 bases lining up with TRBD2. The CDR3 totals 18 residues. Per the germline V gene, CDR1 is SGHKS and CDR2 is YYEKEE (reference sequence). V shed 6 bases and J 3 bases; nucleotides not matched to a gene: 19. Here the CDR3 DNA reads TGTGCCAGCACTTTGTACCCGGGAGGGGACGGCCTCAAAGAGACCCAGTACTTC. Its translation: CASTLYPGGDGLKETQYF.

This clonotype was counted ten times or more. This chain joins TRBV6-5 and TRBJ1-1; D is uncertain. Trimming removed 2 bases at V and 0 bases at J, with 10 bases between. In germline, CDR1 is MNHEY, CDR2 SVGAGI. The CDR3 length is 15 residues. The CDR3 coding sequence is TGTGCCAGCAGTTACGCGAGAGGAGTGAACACTGAAGCTTTCTTT. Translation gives CASSYARGVNTEAFF.

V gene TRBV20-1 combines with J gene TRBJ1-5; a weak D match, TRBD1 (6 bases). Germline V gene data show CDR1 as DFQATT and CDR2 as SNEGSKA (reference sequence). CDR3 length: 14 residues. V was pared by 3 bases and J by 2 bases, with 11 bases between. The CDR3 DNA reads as TGCAGTGCTAGCACTAGGGGGGGCAATCAGCCCCAGCATTTT. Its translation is CSASTRGGNQPQHF.

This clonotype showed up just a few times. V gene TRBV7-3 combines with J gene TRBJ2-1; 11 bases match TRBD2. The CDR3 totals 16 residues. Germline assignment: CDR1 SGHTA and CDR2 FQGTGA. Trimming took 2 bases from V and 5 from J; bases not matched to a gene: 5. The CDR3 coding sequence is TGTGCCAGCAGCTTAGGAGTAGCGGGAGGGGACAATGAGCAGTTCTTC. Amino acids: CASSLGVAGGDNEQFF.